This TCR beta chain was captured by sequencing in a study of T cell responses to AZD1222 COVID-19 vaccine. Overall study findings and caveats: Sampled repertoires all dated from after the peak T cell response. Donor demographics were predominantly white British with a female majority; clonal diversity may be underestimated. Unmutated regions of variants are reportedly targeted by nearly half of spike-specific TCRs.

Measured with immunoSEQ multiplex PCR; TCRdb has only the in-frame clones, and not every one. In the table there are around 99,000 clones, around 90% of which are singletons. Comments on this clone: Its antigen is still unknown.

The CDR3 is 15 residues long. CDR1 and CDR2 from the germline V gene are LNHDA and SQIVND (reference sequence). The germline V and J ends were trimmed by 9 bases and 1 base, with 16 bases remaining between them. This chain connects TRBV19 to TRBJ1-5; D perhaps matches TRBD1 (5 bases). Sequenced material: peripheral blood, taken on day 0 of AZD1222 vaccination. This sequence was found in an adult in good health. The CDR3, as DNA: TGTGCCAGCATTAATTGGGACGGGAGCAATCAGCCCCAGCATTTT. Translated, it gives CASINWDGSNQPQHF.